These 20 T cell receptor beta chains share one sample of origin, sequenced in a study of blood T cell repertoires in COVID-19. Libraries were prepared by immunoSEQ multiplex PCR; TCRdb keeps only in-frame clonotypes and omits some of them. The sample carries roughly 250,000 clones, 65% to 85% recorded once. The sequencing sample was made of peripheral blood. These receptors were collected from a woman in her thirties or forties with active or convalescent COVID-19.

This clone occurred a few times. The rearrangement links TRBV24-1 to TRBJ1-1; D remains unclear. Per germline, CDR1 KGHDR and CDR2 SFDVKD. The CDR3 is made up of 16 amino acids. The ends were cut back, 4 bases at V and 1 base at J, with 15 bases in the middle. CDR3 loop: CATSDPEHNRNTEAFF. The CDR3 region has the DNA TGTGCCACCAGTGACCCCGAGCATAATCGGAACACTGAAGCTTTCTTT.

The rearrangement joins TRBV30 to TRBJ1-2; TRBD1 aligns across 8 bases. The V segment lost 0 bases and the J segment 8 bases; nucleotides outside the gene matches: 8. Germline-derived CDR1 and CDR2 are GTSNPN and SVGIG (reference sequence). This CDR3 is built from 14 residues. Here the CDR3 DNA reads TGTGCCTGGAGTGTACCCCAGGGGGCGGGAGGCTACACCTTC. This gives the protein CAWSVPQGAGGYTF.

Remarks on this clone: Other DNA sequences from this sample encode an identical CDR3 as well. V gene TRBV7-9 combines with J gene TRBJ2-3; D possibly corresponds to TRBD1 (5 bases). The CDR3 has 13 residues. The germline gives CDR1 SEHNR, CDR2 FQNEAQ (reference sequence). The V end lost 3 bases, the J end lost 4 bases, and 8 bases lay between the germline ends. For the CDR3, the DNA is TGTGCCAGCAGCTTTCAGGGCGCAGATACGCAGTATTTT. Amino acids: CASSFQGADTQYF.

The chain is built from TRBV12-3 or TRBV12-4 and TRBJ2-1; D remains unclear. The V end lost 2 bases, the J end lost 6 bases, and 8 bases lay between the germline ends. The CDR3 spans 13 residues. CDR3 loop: CASSLSLVNEQFF. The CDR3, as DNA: TGTGCCAGCAGTTTAAGTTTAGTCAATGAGCAGTTCTTC.

CDR3 protein: CASSFSGVDEQFF. In DNA, the CDR3 is TGTGCCAGCAGCTTTTCAGGGGTGGATGAGCAGTTCTTC. This sequence joins TRBV11-3 and TRBJ2-1, with a tentative D call TRBD1 (6 bases). Germline V gene lookup returns CDR1 SGHNT and CDR2 YENEEA. This CDR3 has 13 residues. V gave up 3 bases and J gave up 8 bases, with 11 bases separating them.

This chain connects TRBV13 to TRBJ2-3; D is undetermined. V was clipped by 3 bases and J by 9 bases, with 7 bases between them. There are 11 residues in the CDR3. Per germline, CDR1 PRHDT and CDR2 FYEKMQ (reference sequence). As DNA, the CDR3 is TGTGCCAGCAGCTTCGAAGAGACGCAGTATTTT. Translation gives CASSFEETQYF. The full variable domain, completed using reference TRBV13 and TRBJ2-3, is AAGVIQSPRHLIKEKRETATLKCYPIPRHDTVYWYQQGPGQDPQFLISFYEKMQSDKGSIPDRFSAQQFSDYHSELNMSSLELGDSALYFCASSFEETQYFGPGTRLTVL.

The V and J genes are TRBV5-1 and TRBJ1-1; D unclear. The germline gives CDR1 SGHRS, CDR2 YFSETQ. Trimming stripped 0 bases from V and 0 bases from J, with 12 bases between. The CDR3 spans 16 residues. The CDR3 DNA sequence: TGCGCCAGCAGCTTGGAATTACGGAGCATGAACACTGAAGCTTTCTTT. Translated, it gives CASSLELRSMNTEAFF.

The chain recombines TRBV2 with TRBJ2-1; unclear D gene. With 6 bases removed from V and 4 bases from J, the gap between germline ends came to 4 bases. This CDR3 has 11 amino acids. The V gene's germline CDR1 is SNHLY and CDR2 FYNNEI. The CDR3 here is CASSQYNEQFF. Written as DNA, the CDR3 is TGTGCCAGCAGCCAGTACAATGAGCAGTTCTTC.

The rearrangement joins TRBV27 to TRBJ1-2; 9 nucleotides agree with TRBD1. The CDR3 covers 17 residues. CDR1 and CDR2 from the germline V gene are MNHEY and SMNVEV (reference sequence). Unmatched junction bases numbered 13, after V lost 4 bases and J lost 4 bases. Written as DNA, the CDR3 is TGTGCCAGCAGTTCAAAGGACAGGGGAGGGGATGGCTATGGCTACACCTTC. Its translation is CASSSKDRGGDGYGYTF.

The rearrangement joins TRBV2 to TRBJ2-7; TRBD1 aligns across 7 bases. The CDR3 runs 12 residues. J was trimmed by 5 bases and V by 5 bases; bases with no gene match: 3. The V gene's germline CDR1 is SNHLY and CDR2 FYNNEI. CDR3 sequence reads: CASSPTGNEQYF. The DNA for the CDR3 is TGTGCCAGCAGTCCGACAGGGAACGAGCAGTACTTC.

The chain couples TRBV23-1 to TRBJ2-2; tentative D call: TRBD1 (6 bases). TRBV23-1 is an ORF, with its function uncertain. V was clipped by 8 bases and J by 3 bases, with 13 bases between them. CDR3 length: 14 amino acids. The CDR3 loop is CASGRGEDTGELFF. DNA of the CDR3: TGCGCCAGCGGCAGGGGCGAGGACACCGGGGAGCTGTTTTTT.

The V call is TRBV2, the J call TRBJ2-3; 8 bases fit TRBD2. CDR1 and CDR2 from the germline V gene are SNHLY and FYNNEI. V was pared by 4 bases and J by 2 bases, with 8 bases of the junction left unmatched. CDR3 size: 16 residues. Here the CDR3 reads CASSATGGPNTDTQYF. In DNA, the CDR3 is TGTGCCAGCAGTGCAACGGGGGGGCCTAACACAGATACGCAGTATTTT.

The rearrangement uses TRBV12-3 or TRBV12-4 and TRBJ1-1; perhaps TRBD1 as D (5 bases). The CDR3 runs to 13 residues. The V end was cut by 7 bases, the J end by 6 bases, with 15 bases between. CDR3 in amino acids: CASNGGGRSEAFF. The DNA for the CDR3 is TGTGCCAGCAACGGCGGGGGAAGATCTGAAGCTTTCTTT.

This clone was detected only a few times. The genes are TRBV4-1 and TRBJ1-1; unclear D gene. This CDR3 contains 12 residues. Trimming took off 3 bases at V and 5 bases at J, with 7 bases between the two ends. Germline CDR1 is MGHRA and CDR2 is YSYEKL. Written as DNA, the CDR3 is TGCGCCAGCAGCCAGTTCGGGACTGAAGCTTTCTTT. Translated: CASSQFGTEAFF.

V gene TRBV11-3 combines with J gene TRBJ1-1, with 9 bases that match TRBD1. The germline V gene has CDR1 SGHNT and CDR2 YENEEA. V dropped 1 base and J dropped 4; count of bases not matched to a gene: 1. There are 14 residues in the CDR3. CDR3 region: CASSLGQGGTEAFF. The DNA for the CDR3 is TGTGCCAGCAGCTTAGGACAGGGGGGCACTGAAGCTTTCTTT.

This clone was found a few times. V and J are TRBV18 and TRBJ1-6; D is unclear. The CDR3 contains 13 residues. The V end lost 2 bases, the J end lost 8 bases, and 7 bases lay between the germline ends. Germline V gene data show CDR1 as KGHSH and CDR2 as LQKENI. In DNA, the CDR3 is TGTGCCAGCTCACCAGGGCAGGATTCACCCCTCCACTTT. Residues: CASSPGQDSPLHF.

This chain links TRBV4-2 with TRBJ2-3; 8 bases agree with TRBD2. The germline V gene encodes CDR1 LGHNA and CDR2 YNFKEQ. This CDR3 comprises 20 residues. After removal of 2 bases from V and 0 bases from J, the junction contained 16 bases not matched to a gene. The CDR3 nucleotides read TGTGCCAGCAGCCAACCGGGGATAGCGGGGAGTACCTCTAGCACAGATACGCAGTATTTT. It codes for CASSQPGIAGSTSSTDTQYF.

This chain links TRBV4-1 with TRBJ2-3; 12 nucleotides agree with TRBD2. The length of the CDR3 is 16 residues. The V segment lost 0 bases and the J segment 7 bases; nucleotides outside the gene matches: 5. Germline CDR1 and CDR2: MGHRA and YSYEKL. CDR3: CASSQDLAGGPNTQYF. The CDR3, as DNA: TGCGCCAGCAGCCAAGACCTAGCGGGGGGGCCGAATACGCAGTATTTT.

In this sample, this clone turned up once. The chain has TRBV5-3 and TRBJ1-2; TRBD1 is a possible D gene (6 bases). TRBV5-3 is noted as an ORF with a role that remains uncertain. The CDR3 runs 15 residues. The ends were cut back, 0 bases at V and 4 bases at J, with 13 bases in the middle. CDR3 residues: CARSLVQDSSYGYTF. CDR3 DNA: TGTGCCAGAAGCTTGGTTCAGGACAGCTCCTATGGCTACACCTTC.

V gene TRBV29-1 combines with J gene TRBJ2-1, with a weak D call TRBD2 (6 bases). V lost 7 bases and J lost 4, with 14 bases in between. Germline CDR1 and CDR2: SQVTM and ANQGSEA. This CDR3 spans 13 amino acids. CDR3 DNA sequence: TGCAGCGCCCTGGGCGGGGCTTACAATGAGCAGTTCTTC. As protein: CSALGGAYNEQFF.